These T cell receptor beta chains were read from a single sample in a study of T cells in Graves' hyperthyroidism and ophthalmopathy. Via MiXCR, TCRdb re-called the multiplex PCR reads, giving one row per CDR3 protein. Of tens of thousands of distinct CDR3 sequences listed, less than 60% are singletons. Sequenced material: blood. These receptors were collected from a woman aged 45-65 years with Graves' ophthalmopathy. CDR3s include the opening cysteine and the closing phenylalanine or tryptophan. Fields, in order: V gene, J gene, clone size, D gene, CDR3 protein, CDR3 DNA. D genes are given only for firm matches. Clone size is not always given. Where it is, it says once, few, many or a class for expanded clones.

V gene: TRBV2
J gene: TRBJ2-6
clone size: .
D gene: TRBD2
CDR3 protein: CAGEGVYGASVLTF
CDR3 DNA: TGTGCCGGGGAGGGAGTGTACGGGGCCAGCGTCCTGACTTTC

V gene: TRBV6-5
J gene: TRBJ2-1
clone size: once
D gene: TRBD2
CDR3 protein: CASSFGTSSDNEQFF
CDR3 DNA: TGTGCCAGCAGTTTCGGGACTAGCAGCGACAATGAGCAGTTCTTC

V gene: TRBV6-5
J gene: TRBJ2-7
clone size: .
D gene: TRBD2
CDR3 protein: CASSRGLAGGPAYEQYF
CDR3 DNA: TGTGCCAGCAGCCGGGGACTAGCGGGGGGTCCTGCCTACGAGCAGTACTTC

V gene: TRBV5-6
J gene: TRBJ2-5
clone size: .
D gene: TRBD2
CDR3 protein: CASSLDAASGRTDPQETQYF
CDR3 DNA: TGTGCCAGCAGCTTGGATGCGGCTAGCGGGAGGACCGACCCTCAAGAGACCCAGTACTTC

V gene: TRBV15
J gene: TRBJ2-1
clone size: .
D gene: .
CDR3 protein: CATSREGRDEQFF
CDR3 DNA: TGTGCCACCAGCAGAGAGGGACGGGATGAGCAGTTCTTC

V gene: TRBV5-5
J gene: TRBJ2-2
clone size: many
D gene: .
CDR3 protein: CAGQTVANTGELFF
CDR3 DNA: TGTGCCGGACAGACAGTCGCGAACACCGGGGAGCTGTTTTTT

V gene: TRBV19
J gene: TRBJ2-7
clone size: many
D gene: TRBD1
CDR3 protein: CASSLGQGSEQYF
CDR3 DNA: TGTGCCAGTAGTCTTGGACAGGGTTCCGAGCAGTACTTC

V gene: TRBV7-9
J gene: TRBJ2-2
clone size: many
D gene: .
CDR3 protein: CASSYAKTGSTGELFF
CDR3 DNA: TGTGCCAGCAGCTACGCGAAGACGGGGAGCACCGGGGAGCTGTTTTTT

V gene: TRBV6-5
J gene: TRBJ2-2
clone size: many
D gene: .
CDR3 protein: CASSTQTENTGELFF
CDR3 DNA: TGTGCCAGCAGTACCCAGACAGAGAACACCGGGGAGCTGTTTTTT

V gene: TRBV20-1
J gene: TRBJ2-3
clone size: many
D gene: TRBD2
CDR3 protein: CSARLPSGIRDTQYF
CDR3 DNA: TGCAGTGCTAGATTACCAAGCGGGATACGAGATACGCAGTATTTT

V gene: TRBV11-2
J gene: TRBJ2-1
clone size: many
D gene: .
CDR3 protein: CASSLEPGNEQFF
CDR3 DNA: TGTGCCAGCAGCTTAGAGCCAGGCAATGAGCAGTTCTTC

V gene: TRBV3-1
J gene: TRBJ1-2
clone size: .
D gene: TRBD1
CDR3 protein: CASSQGDRGNYGYTF
CDR3 DNA: TGTGCCAGCAGCCAAGGGGACAGGGGGAACTATGGCTACACCTTC

V gene: TRBV10-3
J gene: TRBJ2-5
clone size: .
D gene: .
CDR3 protein: CAISAPSQGVGETQYF
CDR3 DNA: TGTGCCATCAGTGCTCCATCACAGGGAGTGGGAGAGACCCAGTACTTC

V gene: TRBV2
J gene: TRBJ1-2
clone size: .
D gene: TRBD1
CDR3 protein: CASRQPRTGTYGYTF
CDR3 DNA: TGTGCCAGCCGCCAACCCCGGACAGGTACCTATGGCTACACCTTC

V gene: TRBV7-2
J gene: TRBJ1-6
clone size: .
D gene: .
CDR3 protein: CASGAAGSYNSPLHF
CDR3 DNA: TGTGCCAGCGGCGCGGCTGGCTCCTATAATTCACCCCTCCACTTT

V gene: TRBV9
J gene: TRBJ2-5
clone size: .
D gene: TRBD1
CDR3 protein: CASSVGQGEQETQYF
CDR3 DNA: TGTGCCAGCAGCGTAGGACAGGGGGAACAAGAGACCCAGTACTTC